The clone carrying this T cell receptor beta chain has a count of ten or more. The antigen is unknown. Building of the TCR beta libraries involved iRepertoire HTBI primers and Arm-PCR of CDR3 regions. TCRdb re-derived calls from the multiplex PCR reads in MiXCR, one entry per CDR3 protein. This table holds 300,000 to 350,000 distinct CDR3 sequences, about 19% found once. Specified time point: persistent/refractory GD, antithyroid drugs over 5 years with positive TRAb. Scientists built the TCR library using RNA that was extracted from PBMCs. EDTA tubes were used for drawing approximately 8.4 milliliters of peripheral blood. This record belongs to a study of regulatory T cells in long-lasting Graves disease. Findings of the study overall: Whereas new patients shared 966 public clonotypes, persistent patients shared more, at some 2,700. Patients with persistent Graves' had lower TCR diversity than newly diagnosed patients.

Per germline, CDR1 SGHAT and CDR2 FQNNGV. V trimming: 3 bases; J trimming: 3 bases; junction bases outside the gene matches: 7. This CDR3 spans 16 amino acids. The sample was peripheral blood mononuclear cells (PBMCs), taken when the disease was refractory, from a patient treated with antithyroid drugs. The chain recombines TRBV11-2 with TRBJ2-2, with 7 nucleotides matching TRBD1. This receptor was identified in a female donor with Graves disease. CDR3 nucleotide sequence: TGTGCCAGCAGCTTGATAACGGGACAGTACACCGGGGAGCTGTTTTTT. Translating gives CASSLITGQYTGELFF.